The 2 T cell receptor beta chains presented below share a single source sample, sequenced in a study of blood T cell repertoires in COVID-19. Using immunoSEQ multiplex PCR, the repertoire was profiled, and TCRdb retains in-frame clones only, with some absent. The sample includes over 200,000 clones, around 87% of them seen just once. Material for sequencing was peripheral blood. All receptors come from a man in his sixties who had recovered from COVID-19.

The rearrangement links TRBV19 to TRBJ1-2; perhaps TRBD1 as D (6 bases). The V end lost 4 bases, the J end lost 3 bases, and 15 bases lay between the germline ends. Per germline, CDR1 LNHDA and CDR2 SQIVND (reference sequence). There are 15 residues in the CDR3. DNA for the CDR3: TGTGCCAGTAGTACGATGACAGGAGGAGACTATGGCTACACCTTC. The encoded protein is CASSTMTGGDYGYTF.

The V call is TRBV7-9, the J call TRBJ2-7; TRBD2 aligns across 11 bases. The germline CDR1 and CDR2 sequences are SEHNR and FQNEAQ (reference sequence). V shed 1 base and J 8 bases; nucleotides not matched to a gene: 7. The CDR3 sequence is 15 residues long. CDR3 in DNA: TGTGCCAGCAGCTTAGATTCTAGCGGGGGGCCTCAGCAGTACTTC. Translated: CASSLDSSGGPQQYF.